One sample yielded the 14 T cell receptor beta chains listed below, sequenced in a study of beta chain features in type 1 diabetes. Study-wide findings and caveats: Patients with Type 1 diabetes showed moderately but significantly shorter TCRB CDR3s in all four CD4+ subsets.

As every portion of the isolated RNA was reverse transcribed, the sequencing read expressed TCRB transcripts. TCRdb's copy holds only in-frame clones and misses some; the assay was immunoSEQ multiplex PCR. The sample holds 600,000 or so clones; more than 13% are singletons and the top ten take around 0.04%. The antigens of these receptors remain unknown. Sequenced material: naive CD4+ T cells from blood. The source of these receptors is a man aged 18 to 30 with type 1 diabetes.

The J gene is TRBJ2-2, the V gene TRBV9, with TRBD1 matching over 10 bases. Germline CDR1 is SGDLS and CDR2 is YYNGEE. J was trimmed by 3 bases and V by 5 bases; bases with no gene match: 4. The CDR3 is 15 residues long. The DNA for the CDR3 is TGTGCCAGCAGACCAGACAGGGGGCACACCGGGGAGCTGTTTTTT. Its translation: CASRPDRGHTGELFF.

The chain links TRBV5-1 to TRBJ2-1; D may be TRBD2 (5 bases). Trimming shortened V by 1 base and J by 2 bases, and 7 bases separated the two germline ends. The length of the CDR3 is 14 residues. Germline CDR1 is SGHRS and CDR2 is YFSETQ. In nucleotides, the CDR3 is TGCGCCAGCAGCTTGACAGCGGCCTACAATGAGCAGTTCTTC. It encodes CASSLTAAYNEQFF.

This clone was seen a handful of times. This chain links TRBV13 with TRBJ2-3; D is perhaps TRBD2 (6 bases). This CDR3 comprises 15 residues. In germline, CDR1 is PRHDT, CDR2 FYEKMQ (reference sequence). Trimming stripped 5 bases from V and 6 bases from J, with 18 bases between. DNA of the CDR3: TGTGCCAGCAGCCCTGGGACTTCCTCAGGGGATACGCAGTATTTT. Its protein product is CASSPGTSSGDTQYF.

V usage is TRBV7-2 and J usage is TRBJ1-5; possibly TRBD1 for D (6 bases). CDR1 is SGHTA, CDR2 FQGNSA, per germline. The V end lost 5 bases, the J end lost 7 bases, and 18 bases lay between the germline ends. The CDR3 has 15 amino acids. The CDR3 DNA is TGTGCCAGCAGCAGGGGGGCCAGGGACGACCAGCCCCAGCATTTT. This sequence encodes CASSRGARDDQPQHF.

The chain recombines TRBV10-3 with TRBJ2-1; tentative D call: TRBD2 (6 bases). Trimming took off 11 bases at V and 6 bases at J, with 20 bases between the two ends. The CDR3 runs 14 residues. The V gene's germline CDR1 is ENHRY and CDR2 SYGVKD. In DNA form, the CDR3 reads TGTGCCTCCGGACCCCAGGAGGGTTTCAATGAGCAGTTCTTC. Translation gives CASGPQEGFNEQFF.

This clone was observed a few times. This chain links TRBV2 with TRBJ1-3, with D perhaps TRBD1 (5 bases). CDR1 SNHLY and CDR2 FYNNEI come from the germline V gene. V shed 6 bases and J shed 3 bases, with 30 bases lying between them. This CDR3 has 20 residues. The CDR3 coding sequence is TGTGCCAGCAGCAAGCCTCGGGGGAGCGCAGGCTATAAGGGTGGAAACACCATATATTTT. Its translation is CASSKPRGSAGYKGGNTIYF.

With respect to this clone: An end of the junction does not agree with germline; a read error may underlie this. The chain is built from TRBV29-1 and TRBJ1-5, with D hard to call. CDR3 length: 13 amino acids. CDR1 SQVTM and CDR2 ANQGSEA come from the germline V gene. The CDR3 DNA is TGCAGCGTGGAAGATCAGGCTATGGGGCCCCAGCATTTT. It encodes CSVEDQAMGPQHF. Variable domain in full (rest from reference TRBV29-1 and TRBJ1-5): SAVISQKPSRDICQRGTSLTIQCQVDSQVTMMFWYRQQPGQSLTLIATANQGSEATYESGFVIDKFPISRPNLTFSTLTVSNMSPEDSSIYLCSVEDQAMGPQHFGDGTRLSIL.

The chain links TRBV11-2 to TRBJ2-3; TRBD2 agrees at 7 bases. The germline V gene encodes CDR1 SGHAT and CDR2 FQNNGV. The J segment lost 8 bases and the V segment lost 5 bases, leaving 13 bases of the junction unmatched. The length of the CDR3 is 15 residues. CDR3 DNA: TGTGCCAGCAGCGCCGAAGCGGGGCGGGGTGGTACGCAGTATTTT. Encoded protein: CASSAEAGRGGTQYF.

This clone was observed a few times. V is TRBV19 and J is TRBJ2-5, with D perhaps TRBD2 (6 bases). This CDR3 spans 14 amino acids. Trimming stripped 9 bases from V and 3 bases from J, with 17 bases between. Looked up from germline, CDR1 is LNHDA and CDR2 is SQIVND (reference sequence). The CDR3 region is CASTPGTSEETQYF. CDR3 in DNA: TGTGCCAGCACCCCCGGGACTTCCGAAGAGACCCAGTACTTC.

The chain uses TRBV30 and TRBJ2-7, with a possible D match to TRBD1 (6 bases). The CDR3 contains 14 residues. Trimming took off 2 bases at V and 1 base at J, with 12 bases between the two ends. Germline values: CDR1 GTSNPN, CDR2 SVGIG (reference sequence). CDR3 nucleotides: TGTGCCTGGAGTCGACAGGTTTTATCCTACGAGCAGTACTTC. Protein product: CAWSRQVLSYEQYF.

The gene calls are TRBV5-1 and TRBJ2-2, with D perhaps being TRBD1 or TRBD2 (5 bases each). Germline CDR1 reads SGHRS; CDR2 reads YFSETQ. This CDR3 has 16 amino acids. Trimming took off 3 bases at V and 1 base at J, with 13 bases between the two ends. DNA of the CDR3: TGCGCCAGCAGCTGGGGGTCAGGCCGGAACACCGGGGAGCTGTTTTTT. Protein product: CASSWGSGRNTGELFF.

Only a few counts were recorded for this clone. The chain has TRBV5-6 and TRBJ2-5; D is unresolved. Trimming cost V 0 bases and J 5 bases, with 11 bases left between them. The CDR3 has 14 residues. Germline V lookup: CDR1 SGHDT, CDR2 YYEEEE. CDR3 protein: CASSLAPKGETQYF. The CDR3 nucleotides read TGTGCCAGCAGCTTGGCCCCCAAGGGCGAGACCCAGTACTTC.

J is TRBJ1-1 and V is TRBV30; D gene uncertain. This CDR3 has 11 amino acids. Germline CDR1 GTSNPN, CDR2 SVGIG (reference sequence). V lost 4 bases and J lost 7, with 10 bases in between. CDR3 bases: TGTGCCTGGATCCGGGTCGTTGAAGCTTTCTTT. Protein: CAWIRVVEAFF.

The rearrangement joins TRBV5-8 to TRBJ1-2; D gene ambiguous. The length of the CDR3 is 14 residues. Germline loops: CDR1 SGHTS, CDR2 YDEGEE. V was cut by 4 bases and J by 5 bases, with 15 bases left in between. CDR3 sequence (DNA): TGTGCCAGCAGCAGTGGGCCGGTGGGGTATGGCTACACCTTC. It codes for CASSSGPVGYGYTF.